This T cell receptor (beta chain) was observed in a study of OX40 agonist ivuxolimab in advanced cancers. Study observations and caveats: The study found that CD8+ T cells averaged more expanded clones than CD4+.

Details on this clone: Its specificity is not known.

Using immunoSEQ multiplex PCR, the repertoire was profiled, and TCRdb retains in-frame clones only, with some absent. The sample has tens of thousands of clones; about 89% are singletons. V gave up 6 bases and J gave up 0 bases, with 9 bases separating them. The CDR3 extends over 14 amino acids. The germline V gene encodes CDR1 LNHDA and CDR2 SQIVND (reference sequence). The rearrangement joins TRBV19 to TRBJ1-3, with D unresolved. The sequence came from an adult with an advanced solid tumor such as melanoma, head and neck, liver or kidney cancer. The specimen comprised CD4+ or CD8+ T cells sorted from blood, sampled in a trial of the OX40 agonist ivuxolimab. CDR3 nucleotide sequence: TGTGCCAGTAGCTTCTCCTTCTCTGGAAACACCATATATTTT. This translates into CASSFSFSGNTIYF.